This T cell receptor (beta chain) was recorded in a study of blood T cells in healthy people across ages. The CDR3 contains 14 residues. The V end lost 2 bases, the J end lost 8 bases, and 9 bases lay between the germline ends. The germline gives CDR1 KGHDR, CDR2 SFDVKD. Comment on this clonotype: The antigen remains unidentified.

Study outcomes and limitations: Naive CD4+ cells and diversity were both higher in long-lived donors than in aged donors.

Primed by a sample-barcoded 5' primer and a J-beta primer mix, a second PCR proceeded for roughly 7 to 11 cycles. TCRdb reanalysed the 5' RACE reads using MiXCR and keeps one entry per CDR3 protein. In the table there are about 1.5 million distinct CDR3 sequences, approximately 42% of which are singletons. The sequence derives from a woman between 18 and 29 years old in good health. Sequenced material: blood. The V and J genes are TRBV24-1 and TRBJ2-6; D possibly corresponds to TRBD2 (6 bases). This chain's CDR3 is CATSDSGTPNVLTF. CDR3 coding DNA: TGTGCCACCAGTGATTCCGGGACTCCCAACGTCCTGACTTTC.